The text below deals with one TCR beta chain. Source study methods: Reference gene primer amplification yielded estimated nucleated cell counts. Profiling relied on immunoSEQ multiplex PCR, and the TCRdb table lists in-frame clones only, not all of them. That table furnishes V, J and clone size, whereas the DNA furnished D and trimming. Of 150,000 to 200,000 clones listed, 70% to 90% are singletons. The data belong to a study of blood T cell repertoires in COVID-19. Study as a whole: The analysed material was cDNA or gDNA that came from T cells, B-cell-depleted T cells, or PBMCs.

Germline-derived CDR1 and CDR2 are DFQATT and SNEGSKA (reference sequence). Germline trimming cut 3 bases from V and 4 bases from J; bases unmatched to any gene: 7. The CDR3 consists of 15 residues. Participants' reported clinical history set cohort assignment. This receptor was taken from a woman aged 18-29 years who had recovered from COVID-19. Specimen: PBMCs or T cells enriched from blood (not recorded which). The chain couples TRBV20-1 to TRBJ2-7, with TRBD2 matching 12 bases. The CDR3 coding sequence is TGCAGTGCTAGTGGTTCACTAGCGGGAGGTTACGAGCAGTACTTC. Translated, it gives CSASGSLAGGYEQYF.